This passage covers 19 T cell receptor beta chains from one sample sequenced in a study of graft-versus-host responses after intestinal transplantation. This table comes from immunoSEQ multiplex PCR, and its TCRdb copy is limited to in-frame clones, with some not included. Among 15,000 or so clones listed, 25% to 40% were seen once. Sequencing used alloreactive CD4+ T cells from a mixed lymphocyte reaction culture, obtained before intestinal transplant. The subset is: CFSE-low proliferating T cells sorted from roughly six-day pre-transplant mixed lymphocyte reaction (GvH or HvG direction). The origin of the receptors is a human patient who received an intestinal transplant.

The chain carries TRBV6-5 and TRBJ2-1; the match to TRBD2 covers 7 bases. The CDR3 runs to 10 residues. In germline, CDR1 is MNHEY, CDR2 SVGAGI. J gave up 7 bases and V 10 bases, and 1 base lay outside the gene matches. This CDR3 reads CATLANEQFF. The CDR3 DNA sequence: TGTGCCACACTAGCGAATGAGCAGTTCTTC.

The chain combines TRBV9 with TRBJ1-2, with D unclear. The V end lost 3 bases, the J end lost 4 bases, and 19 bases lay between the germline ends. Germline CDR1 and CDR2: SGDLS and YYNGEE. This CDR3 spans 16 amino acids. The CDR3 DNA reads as TGTGCCAGCAGCGCCAGTGGTGAGCCCTGGGGCTATGGCTACACCTTC. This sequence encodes CASSASGEPWGYGYTF. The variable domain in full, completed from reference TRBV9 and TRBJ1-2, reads DSGVTQTPKHLITATGQRVTLRCSPRSGDLSVYWYQQSLDQGLQFLIQYYNGEERAKGNILERFSAQQFPDLHSELNLSSLELGDSALYFCASSASGEPWGYGYTFGSGTRLTVV.

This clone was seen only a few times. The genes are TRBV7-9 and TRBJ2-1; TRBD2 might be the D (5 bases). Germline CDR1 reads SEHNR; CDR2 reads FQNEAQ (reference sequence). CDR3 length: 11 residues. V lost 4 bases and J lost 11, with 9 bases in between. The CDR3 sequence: CASSSGVKQFF. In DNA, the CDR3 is TGTGCCAGCAGCTCCGGGGTTAAGCAGTTCTTC.

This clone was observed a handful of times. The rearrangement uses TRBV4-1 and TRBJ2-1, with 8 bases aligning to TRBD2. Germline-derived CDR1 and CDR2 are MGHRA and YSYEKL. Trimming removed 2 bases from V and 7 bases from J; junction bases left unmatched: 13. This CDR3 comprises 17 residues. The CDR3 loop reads CASSQLARGGAKNEQFF. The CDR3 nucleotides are TGCGCCAGCAGCCAATTAGCACGGGGGGGGGCGAAAAATGAGCAGTTCTTC.

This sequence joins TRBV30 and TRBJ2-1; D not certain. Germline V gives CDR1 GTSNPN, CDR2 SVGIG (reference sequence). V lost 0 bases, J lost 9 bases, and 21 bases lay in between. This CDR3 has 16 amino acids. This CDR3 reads CAWSVARRARSSEQFF. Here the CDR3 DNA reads TGTGCCTGGAGTGTAGCGAGACGAGCTAGATCCTCTGAGCAGTTCTTC.

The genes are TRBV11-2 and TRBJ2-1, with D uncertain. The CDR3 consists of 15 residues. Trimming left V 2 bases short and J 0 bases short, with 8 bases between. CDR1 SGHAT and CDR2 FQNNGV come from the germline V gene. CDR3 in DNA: TGTGCCAGCAGCTTACAGCTGAGCTCCTACAATGAGCAGTTCTTC. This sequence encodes CASSLQLSSYNEQFF.

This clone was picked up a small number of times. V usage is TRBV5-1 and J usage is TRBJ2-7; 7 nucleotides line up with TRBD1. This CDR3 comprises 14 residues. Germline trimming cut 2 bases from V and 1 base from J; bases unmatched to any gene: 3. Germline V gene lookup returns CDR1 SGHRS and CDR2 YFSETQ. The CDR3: CASSFGTDSYEQYF. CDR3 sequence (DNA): TGCGCCAGCAGCTTTGGGACAGATTCCTACGAGCAGTACTTC.

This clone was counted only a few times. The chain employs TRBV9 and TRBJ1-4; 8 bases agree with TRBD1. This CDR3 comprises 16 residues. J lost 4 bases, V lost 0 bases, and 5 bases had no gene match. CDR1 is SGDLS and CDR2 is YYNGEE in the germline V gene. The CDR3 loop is CASSVETGQGNEKLFF. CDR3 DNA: TGTGCCAGCAGCGTAGAAACAGGACAGGGTAATGAAAAACTGTTTTTT. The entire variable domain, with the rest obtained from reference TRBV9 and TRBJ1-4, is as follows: DSGVTQTPKHLITATGQRVTLRCSPRSGDLSVYWYQQSLDQGLQFLIQYYNGEERAKGNILERFSAQQFPDLHSELNLSSLELGDSALYFCASSVETGQGNEKLFFGSGTQLSVL.

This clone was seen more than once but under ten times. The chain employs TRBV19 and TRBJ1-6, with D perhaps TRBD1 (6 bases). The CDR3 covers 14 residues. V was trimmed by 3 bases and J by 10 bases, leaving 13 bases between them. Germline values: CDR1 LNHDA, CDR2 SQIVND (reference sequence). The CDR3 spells CASSIGGGGSPLHF. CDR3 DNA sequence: TGTGCCAGTAGTATCGGAGGGGGGGGATCACCCCTCCACTTT.

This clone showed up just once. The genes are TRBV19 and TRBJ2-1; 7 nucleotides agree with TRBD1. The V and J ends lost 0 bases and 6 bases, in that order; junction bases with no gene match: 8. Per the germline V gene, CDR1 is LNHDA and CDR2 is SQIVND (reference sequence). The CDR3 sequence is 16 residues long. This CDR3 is CASSIDQGVWGNEQFF. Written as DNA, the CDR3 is TGTGCCAGTAGTATAGACCAGGGGGTCTGGGGCAATGAGCAGTTCTTC.

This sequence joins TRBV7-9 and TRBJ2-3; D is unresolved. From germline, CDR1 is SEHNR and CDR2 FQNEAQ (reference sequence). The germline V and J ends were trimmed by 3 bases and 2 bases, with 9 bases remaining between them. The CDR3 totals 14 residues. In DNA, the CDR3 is TGTGCCAGCAGCTTCGCGGCAGACACAGATACGCAGTATTTT. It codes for CASSFAADTDTQYF.

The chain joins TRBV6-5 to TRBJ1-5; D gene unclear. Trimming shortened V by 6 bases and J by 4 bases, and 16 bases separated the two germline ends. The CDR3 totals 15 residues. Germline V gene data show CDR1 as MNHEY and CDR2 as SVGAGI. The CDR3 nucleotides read TGTGCCAGCAGACCCGTCATGGGTAGAAATCAGCCCCAGCATTTT. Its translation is CASRPVMGRNQPQHF.

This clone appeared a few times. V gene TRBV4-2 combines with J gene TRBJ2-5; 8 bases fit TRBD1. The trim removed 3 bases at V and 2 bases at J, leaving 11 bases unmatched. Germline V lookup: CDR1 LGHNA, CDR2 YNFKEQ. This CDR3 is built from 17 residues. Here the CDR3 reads CASSQRGTGGLQETQYF. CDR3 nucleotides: TGTGCCAGCAGCCAGAGAGGGACAGGAGGTCTTCAAGAGACCCAGTACTTC.

The DNA of the CDR3 is TGTGCCAGCAGCCAATTCAGCGTTACGGACAATGAGCAGTTCTTC. It translates to CASSQFSVTDNEQFF. The chain uses TRBV14 and TRBJ2-1; D remains unclear. The germline V gene encodes CDR1 SGHDN and CDR2 FVKESK. Trimming stripped 2 bases from V and 5 bases from J, with 13 bases between. The CDR3 sequence is 15 residues long.

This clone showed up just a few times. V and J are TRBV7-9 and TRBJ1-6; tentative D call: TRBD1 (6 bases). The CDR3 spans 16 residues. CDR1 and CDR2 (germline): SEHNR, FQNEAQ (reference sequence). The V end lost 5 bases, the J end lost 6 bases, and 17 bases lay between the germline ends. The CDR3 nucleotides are TGTGCCAGCAGCCTGAGCGGTAACAGGGCTAATTCACCCCTCCACTTT. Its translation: CASSLSGNRANSPLHF. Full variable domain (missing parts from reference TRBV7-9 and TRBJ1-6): DTGVSQNPRHKITKRGQNVTFRCDPISEHNRLYWYRQTLGQGPEFLTYFQNEAQLEKSRLLSDRFSAERPKGSFSTLEIQRTEQGDSAMYLCASSLSGNRANSPLHFGNGTRLTVT.

The CDR3 is CASSVGGPTDTQYF. The CDR3 DNA follows: TGCGCCAGCAGTGTGGGGGGTCCGACAGATACGCAGTATTTT. The J gene is TRBJ2-3, the V gene TRBV10-1; perhaps TRBD2 as D (6 bases). The CDR3 covers 14 residues. Trimming pared 4 bases from V and 3 bases from J, leaving 11 bases between. Germline values: CDR1 WNHNN, CDR2 SYGVQD (reference sequence).

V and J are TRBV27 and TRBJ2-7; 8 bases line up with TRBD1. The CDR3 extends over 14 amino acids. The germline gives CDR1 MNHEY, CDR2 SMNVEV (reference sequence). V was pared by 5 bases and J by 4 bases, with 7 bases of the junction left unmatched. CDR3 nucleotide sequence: TGTGCCAGCAGTCCCGGACAGGGTGCATACGAGCAGTACTTC. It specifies CASSPGQGAYEQYF.

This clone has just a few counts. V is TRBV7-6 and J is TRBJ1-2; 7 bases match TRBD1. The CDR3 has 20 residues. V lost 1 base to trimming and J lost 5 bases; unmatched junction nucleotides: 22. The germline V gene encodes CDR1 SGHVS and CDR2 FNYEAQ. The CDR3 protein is CASSLGARDRKTNTRYGYTF. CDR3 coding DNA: TGTGCCAGCAGCTTAGGAGCCCGGGACAGAAAAACCAACACAAGATATGGCTACACCTTC. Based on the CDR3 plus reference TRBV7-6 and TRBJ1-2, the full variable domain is GAGVSQSPRYKVTKRGQDVALRCDPISGHVSLYWYRQALGQGPEFLTYFNYEAQQDKSGLPNDRFSAERPEGSISTLTIQRTEQRDSAMYRCASSLGARDRKTNTRYGYTFGSGTRLTVV.

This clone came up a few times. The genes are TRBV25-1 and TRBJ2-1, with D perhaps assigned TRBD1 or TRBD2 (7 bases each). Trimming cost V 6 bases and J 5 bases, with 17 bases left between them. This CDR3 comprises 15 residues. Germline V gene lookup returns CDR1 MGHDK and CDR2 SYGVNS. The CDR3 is CASRPTGTIDNEQFF. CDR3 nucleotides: TGTGCCAGCAGACCGACAGGGACTATAGACAATGAGCAGTTCTTC.